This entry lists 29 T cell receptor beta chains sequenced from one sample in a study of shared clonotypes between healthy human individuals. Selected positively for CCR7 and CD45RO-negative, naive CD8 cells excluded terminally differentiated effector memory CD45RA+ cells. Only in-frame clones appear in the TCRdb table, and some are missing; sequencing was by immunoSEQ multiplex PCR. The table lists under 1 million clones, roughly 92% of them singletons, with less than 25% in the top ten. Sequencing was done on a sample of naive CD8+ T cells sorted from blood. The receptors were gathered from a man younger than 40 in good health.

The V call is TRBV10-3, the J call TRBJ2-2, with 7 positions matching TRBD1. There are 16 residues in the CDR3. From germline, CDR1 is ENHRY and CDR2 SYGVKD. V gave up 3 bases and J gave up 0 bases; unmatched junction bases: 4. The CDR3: CAISDIQGPNTGELFF. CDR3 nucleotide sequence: TGTGCCATCAGTGACATACAGGGGCCGAACACCGGGGAGCTGTTTTTT.

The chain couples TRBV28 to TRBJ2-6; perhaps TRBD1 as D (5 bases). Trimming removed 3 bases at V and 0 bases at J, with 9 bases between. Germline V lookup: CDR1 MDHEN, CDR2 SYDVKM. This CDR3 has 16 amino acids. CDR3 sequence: CASSLDKHSGANVLTF. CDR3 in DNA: TGTGCCAGCAGTTTGGACAAGCACTCTGGGGCCAACGTCCTGACTTTC.

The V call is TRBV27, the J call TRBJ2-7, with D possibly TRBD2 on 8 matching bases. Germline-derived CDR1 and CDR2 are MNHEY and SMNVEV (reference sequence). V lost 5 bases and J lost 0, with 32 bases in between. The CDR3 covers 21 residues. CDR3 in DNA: TGTGCCAGCAGTGTAGAAGACAGGGCCCTTATGACAGCGGGGGCCTCCTACGAGCAGTACTTC. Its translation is CASSVEDRALMTAGASYEQYF.

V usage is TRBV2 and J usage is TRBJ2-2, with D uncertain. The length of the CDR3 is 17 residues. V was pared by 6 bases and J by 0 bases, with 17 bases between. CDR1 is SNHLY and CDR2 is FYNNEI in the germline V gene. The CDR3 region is CASSPIVVGPNTGELFF. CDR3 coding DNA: TGTGCCAGCAGCCCGATCGTAGTTGGACCGAACACCGGGGAGCTGTTTTTT. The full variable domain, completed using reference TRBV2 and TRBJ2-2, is EPEVTQTPSHQVTQMGQEVILRCVPISNHLYFYWYRQILGQKVEFLVSFYNNEISEKSEIFDDQFSVERPDGSNFTLKIRSTKLEDSAMYFCASSPIVVGPNTGELFFGEGSRLTVL.

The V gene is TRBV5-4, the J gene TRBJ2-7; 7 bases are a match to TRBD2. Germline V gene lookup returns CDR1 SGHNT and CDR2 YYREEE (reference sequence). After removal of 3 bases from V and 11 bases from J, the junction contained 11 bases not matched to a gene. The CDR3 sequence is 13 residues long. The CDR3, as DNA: TGTGCCAGCAGCTCGGGACTATCATTCGCGGAGTACTTC. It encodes CASSSGLSFAEYF. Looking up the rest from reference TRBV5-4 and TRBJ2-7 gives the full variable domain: ETGVTQSPTHLIKTRGQQVTLRCSSQSGHNTVSWYQQALGQGPQFIFQYYREEENGRGNFPPRFSGLQFPNYSSELNVNALELDDSALYLCASSSGLSFAEYFGPGTRLTVT.

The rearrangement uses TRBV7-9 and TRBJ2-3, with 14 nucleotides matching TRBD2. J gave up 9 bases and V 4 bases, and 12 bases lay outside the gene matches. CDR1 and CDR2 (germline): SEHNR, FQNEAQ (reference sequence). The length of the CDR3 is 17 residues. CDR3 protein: CASSSERTSGRTSTQYF. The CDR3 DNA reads TGTGCCAGCAGCTCCGAGCGGACTAGCGGGAGGACGAGCACGCAGTATTTT.

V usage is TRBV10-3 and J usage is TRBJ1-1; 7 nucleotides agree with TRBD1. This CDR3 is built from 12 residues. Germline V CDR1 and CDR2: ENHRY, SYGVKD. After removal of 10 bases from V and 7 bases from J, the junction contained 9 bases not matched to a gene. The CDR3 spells CATTGTADEAFF. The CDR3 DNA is TGTGCCACCACGGGGACAGCCGATGAAGCTTTCTTT.

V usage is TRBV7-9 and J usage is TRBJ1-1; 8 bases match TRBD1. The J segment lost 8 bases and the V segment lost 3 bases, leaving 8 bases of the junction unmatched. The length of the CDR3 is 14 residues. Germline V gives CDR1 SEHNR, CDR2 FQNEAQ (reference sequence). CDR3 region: CASSFGTGTAEAFF. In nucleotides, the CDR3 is TGTGCCAGCAGCTTTGGGACAGGTACCGCCGAAGCTTTCTTT. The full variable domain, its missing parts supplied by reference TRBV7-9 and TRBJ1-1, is DTGVSQNPRHKITKRGQNVTFRCDPISEHNRLYWYRQTLGQGPEFLTYFQNEAQLEKSRLLSDRFSAERPKGSFSTLEIQRTEQGDSAMYLCASSFGTGTAEAFFGQGTRLTVV.

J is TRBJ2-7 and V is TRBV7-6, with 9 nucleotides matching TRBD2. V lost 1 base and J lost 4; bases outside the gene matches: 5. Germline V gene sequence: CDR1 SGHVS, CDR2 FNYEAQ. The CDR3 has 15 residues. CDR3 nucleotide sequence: TGTGCCAGCAGCTTAGGTGGCGGGAGGGGGTACGAGCAGTACTTC. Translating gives CASSLGGGRGYEQYF.

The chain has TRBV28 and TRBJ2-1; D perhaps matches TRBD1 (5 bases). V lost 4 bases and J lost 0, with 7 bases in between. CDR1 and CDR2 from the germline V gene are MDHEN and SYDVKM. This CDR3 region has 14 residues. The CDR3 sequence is CASSSRVSYNEQFF. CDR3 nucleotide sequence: TGTGCCAGCAGTTCCAGGGTCTCCTACAATGAGCAGTTCTTC. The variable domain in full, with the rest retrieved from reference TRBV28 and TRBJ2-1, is DVKVTQSSRYLVKRTGEKVFLECVQDMDHENMFWYRQDPGLGLRLIYFSYDVKMKEKGDIPEGYSVSREKKERFSLILESASTNQTSMYLCASSSRVSYNEQFFGPGTRLTVL.

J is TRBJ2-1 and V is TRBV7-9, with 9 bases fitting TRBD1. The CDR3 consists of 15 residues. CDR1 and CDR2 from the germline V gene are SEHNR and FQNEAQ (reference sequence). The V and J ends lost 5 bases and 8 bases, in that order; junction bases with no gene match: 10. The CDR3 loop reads CASSPRDRVLDEQFF. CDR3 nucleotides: TGTGCCAGCAGCCCCCGGGACAGGGTTCTCGATGAGCAGTTCTTC.

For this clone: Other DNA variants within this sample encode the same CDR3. This chain's CDR3 is CAWSVSGPYEQYF. The CDR3 DNA is TGTGCCTGGAGTGTCAGTGGACCCTACGAGCAGTACTTC. The chain recombines TRBV30 with TRBJ2-7, with D uncertain. The germline V gene has CDR1 GTSNPN and CDR2 SVGIG (reference sequence). Trimming pared 0 bases from V and 2 bases from J, leaving 8 bases between. The CDR3 is 13 amino acids.

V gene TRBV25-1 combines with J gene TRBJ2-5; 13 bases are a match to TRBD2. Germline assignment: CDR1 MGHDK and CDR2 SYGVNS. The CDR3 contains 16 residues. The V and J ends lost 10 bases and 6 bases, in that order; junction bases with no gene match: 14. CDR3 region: CATQGGTSGVLQTQYF. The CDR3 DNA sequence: TGTGCCACCCAAGGGGGGACTAGCGGGGTCCTGCAGACCCAGTACTTC.

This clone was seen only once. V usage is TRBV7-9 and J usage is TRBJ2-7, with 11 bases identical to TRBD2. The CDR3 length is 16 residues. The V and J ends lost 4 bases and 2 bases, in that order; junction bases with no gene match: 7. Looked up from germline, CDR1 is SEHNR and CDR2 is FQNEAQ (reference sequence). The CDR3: CASSSGTSGSAYEQYF. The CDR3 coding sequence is TGTGCCAGCAGCTCCGGGACTAGCGGAAGTGCCTACGAGCAGTACTTC.

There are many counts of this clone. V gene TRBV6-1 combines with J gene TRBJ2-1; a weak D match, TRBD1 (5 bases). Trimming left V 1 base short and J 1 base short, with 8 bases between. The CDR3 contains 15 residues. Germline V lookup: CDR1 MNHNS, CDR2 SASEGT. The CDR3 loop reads CASSEGAGSYNEQFF. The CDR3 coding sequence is TGTGCCAGCAGTGAAGGGGCAGGGTCCTACAATGAGCAGTTCTTC.

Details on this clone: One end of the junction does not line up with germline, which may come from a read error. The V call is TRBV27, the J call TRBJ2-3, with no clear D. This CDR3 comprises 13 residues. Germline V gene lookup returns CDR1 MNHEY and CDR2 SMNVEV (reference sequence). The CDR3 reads CTSRPTSTDTQYF. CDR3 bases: TGTACCAGCAGGCCGACTAGCACAGATACGCAGTATTTT.

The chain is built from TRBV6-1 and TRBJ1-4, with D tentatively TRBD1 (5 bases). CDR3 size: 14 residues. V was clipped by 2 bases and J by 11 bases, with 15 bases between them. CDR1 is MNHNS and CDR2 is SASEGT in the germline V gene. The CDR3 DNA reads TGTGCCAGCAGTGAACTGGCCTTGGGGGAGAAACTGTTTTTT. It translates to CASSELALGEKLFF.

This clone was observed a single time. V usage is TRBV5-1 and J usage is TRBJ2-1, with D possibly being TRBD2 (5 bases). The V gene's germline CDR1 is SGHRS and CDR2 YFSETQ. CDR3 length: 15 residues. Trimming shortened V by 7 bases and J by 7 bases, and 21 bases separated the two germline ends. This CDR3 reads CASSVSIGLANEQFF. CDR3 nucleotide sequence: TGCGCCAGCTCCGTTTCGATCGGACTGGCTAATGAGCAGTTCTTC.

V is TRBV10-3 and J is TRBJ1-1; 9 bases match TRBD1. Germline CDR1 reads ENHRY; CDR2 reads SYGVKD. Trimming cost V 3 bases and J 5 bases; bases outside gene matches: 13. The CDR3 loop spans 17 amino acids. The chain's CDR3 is CAISERDREDRRTEAFF. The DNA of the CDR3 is TGTGCCATCAGTGAAAGGGACAGGGAGGATCGCAGGACTGAAGCTTTCTTT.

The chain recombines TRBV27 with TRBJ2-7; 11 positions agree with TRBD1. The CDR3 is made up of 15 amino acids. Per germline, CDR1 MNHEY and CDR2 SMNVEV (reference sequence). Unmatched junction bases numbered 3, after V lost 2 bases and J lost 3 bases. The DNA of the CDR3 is TGTGCCAGCAGTTTAGTCGGGACAGGGGGCTACGAGCAGTACTTC. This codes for CASSLVGTGGYEQYF.

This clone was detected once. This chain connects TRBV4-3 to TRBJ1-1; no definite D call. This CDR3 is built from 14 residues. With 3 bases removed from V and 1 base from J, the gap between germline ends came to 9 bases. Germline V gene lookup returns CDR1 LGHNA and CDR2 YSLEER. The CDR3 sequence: CASSQSTGNTEAFF. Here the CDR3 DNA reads TGCGCCAGCAGCCAGTCGACGGGGAACACTGAAGCTTTCTTT.

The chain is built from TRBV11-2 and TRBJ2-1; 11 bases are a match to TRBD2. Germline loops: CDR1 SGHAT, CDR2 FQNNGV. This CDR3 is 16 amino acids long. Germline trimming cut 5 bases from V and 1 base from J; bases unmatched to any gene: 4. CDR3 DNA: TGTGCCAGCAGCGACGGGACTAGCGGATCCTACAATGAGCAGTTCTTC. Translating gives CASSDGTSGSYNEQFF.

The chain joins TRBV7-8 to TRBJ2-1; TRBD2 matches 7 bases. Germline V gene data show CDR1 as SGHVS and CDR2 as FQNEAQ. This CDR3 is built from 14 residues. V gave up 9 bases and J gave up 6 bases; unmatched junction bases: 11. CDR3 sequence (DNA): TGTGCCAGTCAAACCGCGGGAGTTGTCAATGAGCAGTTCTTC. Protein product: CASQTAGVVNEQFF.

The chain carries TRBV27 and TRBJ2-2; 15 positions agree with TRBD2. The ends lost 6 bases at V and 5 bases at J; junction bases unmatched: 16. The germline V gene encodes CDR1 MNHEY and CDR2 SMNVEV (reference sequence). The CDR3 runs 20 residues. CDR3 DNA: TGTGCCAGCAGCCTGAGGATTCCGGGACTAGCGGGAGGACGGACCGGGGAGCTGTTTTTT. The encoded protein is CASSLRIPGLAGGRTGELFF.

The CDR3: CASSFVRGRKAYEQYF. The DNA of the CDR3 is TGTGCCAGCAGCTTCGTTCGCGGGAGGAAAGCCTACGAGCAGTACTTC. The V call is TRBV5-6, the J call TRBJ2-7; 8 bases match TRBD2. The CDR3 totals 16 residues. Losses at the gene ends were 2 bases for V and 2 bases for J; bases not matched to a gene: 9. Germline CDR1 and CDR2: SGHDT and YYEEEE.

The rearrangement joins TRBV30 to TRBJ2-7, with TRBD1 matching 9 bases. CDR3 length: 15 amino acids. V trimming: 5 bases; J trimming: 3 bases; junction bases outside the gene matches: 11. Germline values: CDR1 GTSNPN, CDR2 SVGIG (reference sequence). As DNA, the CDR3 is TGTGCCTGGTTGCCCGGGACAGGGAATCGCTACGAGCAGTACTTC. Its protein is CAWLPGTGNRYEQYF.

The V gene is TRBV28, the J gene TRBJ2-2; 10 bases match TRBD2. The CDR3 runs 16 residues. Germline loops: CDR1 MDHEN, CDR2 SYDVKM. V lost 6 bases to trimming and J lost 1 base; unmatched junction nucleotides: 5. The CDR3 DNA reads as TGTGCCAGCAGCTACGCTAGCGGGGGGAACACCGGGGAGCTGTTTTTT. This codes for CASSYASGGNTGELFF.

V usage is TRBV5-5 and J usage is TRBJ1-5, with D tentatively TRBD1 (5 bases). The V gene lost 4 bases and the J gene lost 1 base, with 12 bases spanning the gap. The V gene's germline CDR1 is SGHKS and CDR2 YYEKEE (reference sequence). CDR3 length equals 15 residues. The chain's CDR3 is CASSPGTESNQPQHF. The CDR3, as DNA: TGTGCCAGCAGCCCCGGGACTGAGAGCAATCAGCCCCAGCATTTT.

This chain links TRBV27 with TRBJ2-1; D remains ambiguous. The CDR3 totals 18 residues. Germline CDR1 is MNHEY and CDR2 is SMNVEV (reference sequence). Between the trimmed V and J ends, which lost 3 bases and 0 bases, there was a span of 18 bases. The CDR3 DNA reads TGTGCCAGCAGTTTGCAACTCCCGGGCCTACTCTCCTACAATGAGCAGTTCTTC. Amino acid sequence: CASSLQLPGLLSYNEQFF.